This T cell receptor (beta chain) was obtained from a study of blood T cell repertoires in COVID-19. Study-level information: Italy, Spain and the United States were the sources of the convalescent and acute COVID-19 samples.

V gave up 6 bases and J gave up 3 bases; unmatched junction bases: 10. This CDR3 region has 16 residues. The germline gives CDR1 SEHNR, CDR2 FQNEAQ (reference sequence). The method was immunoSEQ multiplex PCR; TCRdb's version includes in-frame clones alone and lacks a portion of them. The sample records 120,000 or so clones, 75% to 85% being singletons. V usage is TRBV7-9 and J usage is TRBJ1-4, with TRBD1 matching over 7 bases. Source material: peripheral blood. The sequence was obtained from a woman aged 50 to 60 with acute or convalescent COVID-19. The CDR3 is CASSHWDTGANEKLFF. CDR3 bases: TGTGCCAGCAGTCACTGGGATACAGGGGCTAATGAAAAACTGTTTTTT.